This passage covers 20 T cell receptor beta chains from one sample sequenced in a study of cytomegalovirus exposure and HLA in healthy donors. This PCR relied on a set of 60 Vbeta primers and 13 Jbeta primers. Profiling relied on immunoSEQ multiplex PCR, and the TCRdb table lists in-frame clones only, not all of them. The sample lists approximately 130,000 clones; just under 80% were seen once. The specimen was PBMCs. The receptors shown here come from a male donor in good health and CMV-seronegative.

The gene calls are TRBV19 and TRBJ2-5, with D possibly matching TRBD2 (7 bases). Trimming took off 11 bases at V and 1 base at J, with 17 bases between the two ends. CDR3 size: 14 residues. The germline CDR1 and CDR2 sequences are LNHDA and SQIVND (reference sequence). The CDR3 spells CASRGGASQETQYF. DNA for the CDR3: TGTGCCTCCCGAGGGGGGGCGTCCCAAGAGACCCAGTACTTC.

This clone appeared a few times. The chain links TRBV6-5 to TRBJ1-3; 7 bases fit TRBD1. Trimming cost V 4 bases and J 6 bases; bases outside gene matches: 9. Germline V gene data show CDR1 as MNHEY and CDR2 as SVGAGI. CDR3 length: 15 residues. CDR3 in amino acids: CASSSPGQVENTIYF. The CDR3 nucleotides read TGTGCCAGCAGTTCCCCTGGACAGGTTGAAAACACCATATATTTT.

This chain links TRBV10-3 with TRBJ1-5; 7 bases map to TRBD1. Germline V CDR1 and CDR2: ENHRY, SYGVKD. The CDR3 spans 13 residues. J was trimmed by 7 bases and V by 6 bases; bases with no gene match: 6. For the CDR3, the DNA is TGTGCCATCAGCAGGGACAGCGACCAGCCCCAGCATTTT. Protein sequence: CAISRDSDQPQHF.

This chain joins TRBV4-1 and TRBJ2-5; the D gene is possibly TRBD2 (6 bases). This CDR3 is 15 amino acids long. Germline-derived CDR1 and CDR2 are MGHRA and YSYEKL. V lost 3 bases, J lost 4 bases, and 15 bases lay in between. The CDR3 loop is CASSQTRAGRETQYF. The CDR3 region has the DNA TGCGCCAGCAGCCAGACCCGGGCGGGGAGAGAGACCCAGTACTTC.

The chain employs TRBV5-4 and TRBJ1-2; D may be TRBD1 (5 bases). The V and J ends lost 4 bases and 4 bases respectively, with 11 bases between them. The CDR3 contains 13 residues. Germline-derived CDR1 and CDR2 are SGHNT and YYREEE (reference sequence). The CDR3 loop is CASSNTGFYGYTF. The CDR3 coding sequence is TGTGCCAGCAGCAATACAGGCTTCTATGGCTACACCTTC. Variable domain in full (rest from reference TRBV5-4 and TRBJ1-2): ETGVTQSPTHLIKTRGQQVTLRCSSQSGHNTVSWYQQALGQGPQFIFQYYREEENGRGNFPPRFSGLQFPNYSSELNVNALELDDSALYLCASSNTGFYGYTFGSGTRLTVV.

CDR3 nucleotides: TGTGCCAGCAGCTATACTAGGGCCCACCGCACAGATACGCAGTATTTT. Translating it yields CASSYTRAHRTDTQYF. V gene TRBV7-2 combines with J gene TRBJ2-3; weak D call: TRBD2 (5 bases). Between the trimmed V and J ends, which lost 4 bases and 1 base, there was a span of 15 bases. This CDR3 is 16 amino acids long. From germline, CDR1 is SGHTA and CDR2 FQGNSA. Combining the CDR3 with reference TRBV7-2 and TRBJ2-3 gives the whole variable domain GAGVSQSPSNKVTEKGKDVELRCDPISGHTALYWYRQSLGQGLEFLIYFQGNSAPDKSGLPSDRFSAERTGGSVSTLTIQRTQQEDSAVYLCASSYTRAHRTDTQYFGPGTRLTVL.

The chain employs TRBV6-5 and TRBJ1-1; the D gene is possibly TRBD1 (5 bases). Per the germline V gene, CDR1 is MNHEY and CDR2 is SVGAGI. The CDR3 is made up of 14 amino acids. V was clipped by 6 bases and J by 4 bases, with 15 bases between them. CDR3 region: CASREGSGGTEAFF. In DNA, the CDR3 is TGTGCCAGCAGGGAGGGGAGTGGCGGCACTGAAGCTTTCTTT.

This chain links TRBV7-8 with TRBJ1-4; the match to TRBD1 covers 7 bases. Germline CDR1 reads SGHVS; CDR2 reads FQNEAQ. V lost 5 bases, J lost 10 bases, and 16 bases stayed unmatched. The CDR3 runs 16 residues. Written as DNA, the CDR3 is TGTGCCAGCAGCCCACCTTATAGGACAGGCGGAGGAAAACTGTTTTTT. Its translation is CASSPPYRTGGGKLFF. The full variable domain, in which reference TRBV7-8 and TRBJ1-4 provide the parts outside the CDR3, is GAGVSQSPRYKVAKRGQDVALRCDPISGHVSLFWYQQALGQGPEFLTYFQNEAQLDKSGLPSDRFFAERPEGSVSTLKIQRTQQEDSAVYLCASSPPYRTGGGKLFFGSGTQLSVL.

This clone was recorded once. The chain carries TRBV11-2 and TRBJ2-3, with D tentatively TRBD1 (6 bases). The CDR3 is made up of 15 amino acids. In germline, CDR1 is SGHAT, CDR2 FQNNGV. The V end was cut by 0 bases, the J end by 2 bases, with 9 bases between. The CDR3 nucleotides read TGTGCCAGCAGCTTAGAAGGACAGTCCACAGATACGCAGTATTTT. Encoded protein: CASSLEGQSTDTQYF.

The genes are TRBV5-1 and TRBJ1-4; D is perhaps TRBD1 (6 bases). This CDR3 has 13 residues. Per the germline V gene, CDR1 is SGHRS and CDR2 is YFSETQ. Deletions cut 2 bases from V and 7 bases from J, with 9 bases between. CDR3 DNA sequence: TGCGCCAGCAGCTTTACAGGGCCTGAAAAACTGTTTTTT. As protein: CASSFTGPEKLFF.

The chain is built from TRBV11-2 and TRBJ1-6; the match to TRBD1 covers 7 bases. The CDR3 consists of 16 residues. The V gene end was trimmed by 4 bases and the J gene end by 9 bases; junction bases not matched to a gene: 12. The germline V gene has CDR1 SGHAT and CDR2 FQNNGV. CDR3 sequence: CASSSYSTGLGSPLHF. The DNA of the CDR3 is TGTGCCAGCAGCTCCTATTCGACAGGGCTTGGTTCACCCCTCCACTTT.

J is TRBJ2-4 and V is TRBV7-8; D remains unclear. V gave up 6 bases and J gave up 0 bases, with 6 bases separating them. Germline V gives CDR1 SGHVS, CDR2 FQNEAQ. This CDR3 contains 13 residues. For the CDR3, the DNA is TGTGCCAGCAGTCCCCTAGCCAAAAACATTCAGTACTTC. The encoded protein is CASSPLAKNIQYF.

The chain uses TRBV11-3 and TRBJ1-6; 7 bases line up with TRBD1. CDR1 is SGHNT and CDR2 is YENEEA in the germline V gene. The CDR3 contains 15 residues. Trimming cost V 5 bases and J 10 bases; bases outside gene matches: 11. The CDR3 nucleotides read TGTGCCAGCAGCGCGACCGGGACAGTGGGGTCACCCCTCCACTTT. Its protein product is CASSATGTVGSPLHF.

The rearrangement uses TRBV27 and TRBJ1-2; 9 bases are shared with TRBD1. The V segment lost 5 bases and the J segment 8 bases; nucleotides outside the gene matches: 9. The CDR3 consists of 14 residues. CDR1 MNHEY and CDR2 SMNVEV come from the germline V gene (reference sequence). The CDR3 nucleotides are TGTGCCAGCAGTCCAACAGGGGGCGCCTGGGGCTACACCTTC. As protein: CASSPTGGAWGYTF.

The chain recombines TRBV11-3 with TRBJ2-7, with TRBD2 identical over 8 bases. Losses at the gene ends were 0 bases for V and 4 bases for J; bases not matched to a gene: 14. This CDR3 region has 18 residues. Germline-derived CDR1 and CDR2 are SGHNT and YENEEA. CDR3 loop: CASSLDLIFGGAGYEQYF. CDR3 coding DNA: TGTGCCAGCAGCTTAGATCTAATTTTCGGGGGGGCGGGTTACGAGCAGTACTTC.

The chain carries TRBV1 and TRBJ2-1; the table's D gene call, TRBD2, was not cross checked with the DNA. TRBV1 corresponds to a pseudogene. The length of the CDR3 is 13 residues. The CDR3: CTSNTSGYNEQFF. The DNA for the CDR3 is TGCACCAGCAACACTAGCGGTTACAATGAGCAGTTCTTC.

In DNA form, the CDR3 reads TGTGCCAGCAGTCTTATGGGCAGTCGGAACACTGAAGCTTTCTTT. Residues: CASSLMGSRNTEAFF. J is TRBJ1-1 and V is TRBV11-3, with D unresolved. The CDR3 has 15 residues. Trimming left V 6 bases short and J 1 base short, with 15 bases between. Germline V CDR1 and CDR2: SGHNT, YENEEA.

The chain uses TRBV6-5 and TRBJ2-5; D may be TRBD1 (5 bases). The DNA matches TRBJ2-7 better at its end, which makes the J call doubtful. The V gene's germline CDR1 is MNHEY and CDR2 SVGAGI. The CDR3 is 11 amino acids. The CDR3 sequence is CASRGPYEQYF. In DNA, the CDR3 is TGTGCCAGCAGGGGGCCTTACGAGCAGTACTTC.

V gene TRBV5-1 combines with J gene TRBJ1-6; weak D call: TRBD1 (6 bases). Trimming left V 2 bases short and J 10 bases short, with 16 bases between. The CDR3 has 15 residues. The germline V gene encodes CDR1 SGHRS and CDR2 YFSETQ. The CDR3 protein is CASSLMPGQESPLHF. In DNA form, the CDR3 reads TGCGCCAGCAGCTTAATGCCGGGACAAGAATCACCCCTCCACTTT.

This chain links TRBV7-2 with TRBJ1-5; maybe TRBD1 (5 bases). Trimming left V 5 bases short and J 6 bases short, with 26 bases between. In germline, CDR1 is SGHTA, CDR2 FQGNSA. The CDR3 runs to 18 residues. CDR3 in DNA: TGTGCCAGCAGCCTTATTTTAGGGCAGCAGGGTGTCGGTCAGCCCCAGCATTTT. The encoded protein is CASSLILGQQGVGQPQHF.